One sample yielded the 10 T cell receptor beta chains listed below, sequenced in a study of T cell responses to AZD1222 COVID-19 vaccine. The table came from immunoSEQ multiplex PCR; TCRdb's copy has only in-frame clones and leaves some out. The sample lists 55,000 to 65,000 clones, approximately 80% occurring once. Source: peripheral blood, taken 28 days after the second AZD1222 dose. The receptors were gathered from an adult who received the AZD1222 COVID-19 vaccine.

J is TRBJ1-4 and V is TRBV4-2; 7 bases fit TRBD1. The CDR3 extends over 15 amino acids. The junction had 6 bases not matched to a gene; V was cut back by 1 base and J by 7 bases. CDR1 is LGHNA and CDR2 is YNFKEQ in the germline V gene. The CDR3 reads CASSQADRDGEKLFF. The DNA of the CDR3 is TGTGCCAGCAGCCAAGCCGACAGGGATGGTGAAAAACTGTTTTTT.

J is TRBJ1-1 and V is TRBV7-9, with D unresolved. Germline V gene lookup returns CDR1 SEHNR and CDR2 FQNEAQ (reference sequence). V shed 5 bases and J shed 3 bases, with 10 bases lying between them. This CDR3 has 13 residues. The CDR3 protein is CASSPAGDTEAFF. The CDR3 region has the DNA TGTGCCAGCAGCCCCGCTGGGGACACTGAAGCTTTCTTT.

The chain couples TRBV9 to TRBJ2-1; 7 bases align to TRBD2. CDR3 size: 14 residues. Germline V lookup: CDR1 SGDLS, CDR2 YYNGEE. J was trimmed by 4 bases and V by 3 bases; bases with no gene match: 4. The DNA of the CDR3 is TGTGCCAGCAGCGAGGCTAGCGGTTACAATGAGCAGTTCTTC. Amino acid sequence: CASSEASGYNEQFF.

This clone was recorded only once. The chain is built from TRBV5-4 and TRBJ2-3; TRBD2 is a possible D gene (6 bases). The CDR3 has 13 residues. Between the trimmed V and J ends, which lost 0 bases and 4 bases, there was a span of 6 bases. CDR1 and CDR2 from the germline V gene are SGHNT and YYREEE (reference sequence). The CDR3 DNA sequence: TGTGCCAGCAGCTTGGGGGGGGCAGATACGCAGTATTTT. The encoded protein is CASSLGGADTQYF. The variable domain in full, completed from reference TRBV5-4 and TRBJ2-3, reads ETGVTQSPTHLIKTRGQQVTLRCSSQSGHNTVSWYQQALGQGPQFIFQYYREEENGRGNFPPRFSGLQFPNYSSELNVNALELDDSALYLCASSLGGADTQYFGPGTRLTVL.

CDR3 in DNA: TGTGCCAGCTCACCACTTGGCCTTTCCTACAATGAGCAGTTCTTC. It codes for CASSPLGLSYNEQFF. The genes are TRBV18 and TRBJ2-1; D not resolved. This CDR3 has 15 residues. The V gene lost 1 base and the J gene lost 1 base, with 8 bases spanning the gap. Per the germline V gene, CDR1 is KGHSH and CDR2 is LQKENI.

This chain joins TRBV28 and TRBJ2-7; 7 nucleotides match TRBD1. The CDR3 consists of 15 residues. CDR1 and CDR2 from the germline V gene are MDHEN and SYDVKM. Trimming at V came to 6 bases and at J to 2 bases, leaving 10 bases not matched to a gene. In DNA, the CDR3 is TGTGCCAGCAGCCCCGGAAGGGGGCGTCCCTACGAGCAGTACTTC. Its translation: CASSPGRGRPYEQYF.

The CDR3 region has the DNA TGTGCCAGCAGTAACAGGCTAAATTCAGGCTATGGCTACACCTTC. Translating it yields CASSNRLNSGYGYTF. The chain carries TRBV28 and TRBJ1-2; possibly TRBD1 for D (5 bases). The CDR3 loop spans 15 amino acids. The germline V gene encodes CDR1 MDHEN and CDR2 SYDVKM. With 5 bases removed from V and 4 bases from J, the gap between germline ends came to 17 bases.

V is TRBV5-1 and J is TRBJ2-3, with 8 bases fitting TRBD2. The CDR3 has 15 residues. Germline V gene lookup returns CDR1 SGHRS and CDR2 YFSETQ. V was clipped by 2 bases and J by 6 bases; unmatched bases: 8. This CDR3 is CASSLAASGRDTQYF. The CDR3 coding sequence is TGCGCCAGCAGCTTAGCGGCTAGCGGGCGGGATACGCAGTATTTT.

In this sample, this clone turned up a few times. This rearrangement joins TRBV28 to TRBJ2-7; 7 nucleotides align to TRBD1. The CDR3 sequence is 15 residues long. The germline V gene has CDR1 MDHEN and CDR2 SYDVKM. Unmatched junction bases numbered 11, after V lost 3 bases and J lost 6 bases. The CDR3, as DNA: TGTGCCAGCAGTTTTCTTAGGGACAGCACACCCGAGCAGTACTTC. Protein: CASSFLRDSTPEQYF.

This clone occurred a few times. This sequence joins TRBV6-5 and TRBJ1-2; TRBD1 matches 9 bases. CDR1 is MNHEY, CDR2 SVGAGI, per germline. CDR3 length: 15 residues. V was pared by 4 bases and J by 1 base, with 4 bases of the junction left unmatched. The DNA for the CDR3 is TGTGCCAGCAGTTCAACGACAGGGGGTAACTATGGCTACACCTTC. This encodes CASSSTTGGNYGYTF.